One T cell receptor beta chain is described in this entry. Its antigen is as yet unknown. This sample stems from a study of CD8+ T cells in alopecia areata. Study summary: Treated patients were given 5 to 10 mg oral tofacitinib twice daily.

Sequencing relied on a cDNA template that was reverse transcribed from extracted RNA. Clones were read by immunoSEQ multiplex PCR, and TCRdb kept only the in-frame ones, dropping some. The repertoire consists of some 150,000 clones, with about 88% occurring once and the leading ten covering 13%. Treatment given: oral pan-JAK inhibitor, 5-10 mg twice daily. The CDR3 spans 13 residues. Germline CDR1 SQVTM, CDR2 ANQGSEA. V lost 3 bases, J lost 3 bases, and 12 bases lay in between. General study points: Persistence during tofacitinib was seen for many expanded lesional clones in scalp and blood. Resident alphabeta T-cell populations of normal skin are likewise subject to sequencing in scalp samples. Within the top 100, expanded CD8+ clones significantly decreased with tofacitinib, as did scalp clonality.

This TCR came from a human donor with alopecia areata. V usage is TRBV29-1 and J usage is TRBJ2-7; possible D gene TRBD1, 5 bases. This specimen consisted of CD8+ T cells sorted from blood, obtained at week 4, from a patient treated with tofacitinib. The CDR3 DNA reads TGCAGCGTTGAGGCTTCAGGGAACTACGAGCAGTACTTC. It is translated as CSVEASGNYEQYF.